Presented here are 25 T cell receptor beta chains from one specimen sequenced in a study of a mutant IDH1 vaccine in newly diagnosed glioma. These TCRs are of unknown antigen specificity. Repertoires were generated with immunoSEQ multiplex PCR, while TCRdb's copy carries only in-frame clones and drops some. The sample has around 50,000 clones, about 61% seen once. As to time point: week 47, end of study. What each vaccine dose contained was 300 ug of mutant IDH1 20-mer peptide, accompanied by topical imiquimod. The sample consisted of peripheral blood mononuclear cells (PBMCs), taken from a glioma patient whose treatment included an IDH1 peptide vaccine. These receptors came from a man aged 35 to 55 with glioma. Some clones in this sample may be carry-over from other donors' samples.

The genes are TRBV27 and TRBJ1-6; TRBD1 matches at 10 bases. V gave up 7 bases and J gave up 0 bases; unmatched junction bases: 6. The CDR3 is 17 amino acids. CDR1 and CDR2 (germline): MNHEY, SMNVEV (reference sequence). This CDR3 is CASMGTGDPSYNSPLHF. The CDR3, as DNA: TGTGCCAGCATGGGGACAGGGGACCCCTCCTATAATTCACCCCTCCACTTT.

The genes are TRBV5-1 and TRBJ1-2; no firm D call. V was cut by 6 bases and J by 8 bases, with 17 bases left in between. CDR1 is SGHRS and CDR2 is YFSETQ in the germline V gene. This CDR3 is built from 13 residues. The CDR3 here is CASNPTGGEGYTF. As DNA, the CDR3 is TGCGCCAGCAATCCGACGGGAGGTGAGGGCTACACCTTC.

The chain has TRBV13 and TRBJ2-7, with TRBD1 as a possible D gene (5 bases). The length of the CDR3 is 13 residues. In germline, CDR1 is PRHDT, CDR2 FYEKMQ (reference sequence). The V end was cut by 4 bases, the J end by 5 bases, with 12 bases between. CDR3 residues: CASSSIDSNEQYF. The CDR3 DNA follows: TGTGCCAGCAGCTCAATCGACAGCAACGAGCAGTACTTC.

CDR3 sequence: CASSVNVKQETQYF. The DNA for the CDR3 is TGTGCCAGCAGCGTAAACGTTAAGCAAGAGACCCAGTACTTC. V usage is TRBV9 and J usage is TRBJ2-5; D gene ambiguous. Germline-derived CDR1 and CDR2 are SGDLS and YYNGEE. This CDR3 contains 14 residues. The germline V and J ends were trimmed by 1 base and 2 bases, with 9 bases remaining between them.

This chain links TRBV10-2 with TRBJ1-2; D is uncertain. The CDR3 sequence is 14 residues long. The germline V and J ends were trimmed by 6 bases and 3 bases, with 14 bases remaining between them. Germline V gives CDR1 WSHSY, CDR2 SAAADI. CDR3 DNA: TGCGCCAGCAGGGAGGAGGGTAGGGACTATGGCTACACCTTC. Translation gives CASREEGRDYGYTF.

In the case of this clone: Additional DNA sequences in this sample encode the identical CDR3. The genes are TRBV4-1 and TRBJ2-7; 9 bases are shared with TRBD1. With 4 bases clipped from V and 0 bases from J, the junction kept 4 bases outside the gene matches. The CDR3 contains 15 residues. Germline V gene sequence: CDR1 MGHRA, CDR2 YSYEKL. The CDR3 reads CASSPGTGRSYEQYF. Here the CDR3 DNA reads TGCGCCAGCAGCCCCGGGACAGGGCGCTCCTACGAGCAGTACTTC.

The chain links TRBV6-5 to TRBJ2-7; D possibly corresponds to TRBD1 (6 bases). The ends were cut back, 6 bases at V and 2 bases at J, with 11 bases in the middle. In germline, CDR1 is MNHEY, CDR2 SVGAGI. The CDR3 is made up of 13 amino acids. CDR3 region: CASSYRETYEQYF. The DNA for the CDR3 is TGTGCCAGCAGCTACAGGGAAACCTACGAGCAGTACTTC.

This clone was counted only a few times. The chain couples TRBV11-2 to TRBJ1-1; D not resolved. There are 13 residues in the CDR3. From germline, CDR1 is SGHAT and CDR2 FQNNGV. V lost 1 base and J lost 3, with 6 bases in between. The CDR3 loop reads CASSLALDTEAFF. The CDR3 DNA follows: TGTGCCAGCAGCTTAGCTCTAGACACTGAAGCTTTCTTT.

The V gene is TRBV5-1, the J gene TRBJ2-4; 7 bases match TRBD2. J gave up 8 bases and V 3 bases, and 11 bases lay outside the gene matches. The CDR3 consists of 15 residues. CDR1 and CDR2 from the germline V gene are SGHRS and YFSETQ. The CDR3 here is CASSSATSGGDIQYF. In DNA form, the CDR3 reads TGCGCCAGCAGCTCGGCAACAAGTGGGGGGGACATTCAGTACTTC. The variable domain in full, completed from reference TRBV5-1 and TRBJ2-4, reads KAGVTQTPRYLIKTRGQQVTLSCSPISGHRSVSWYQQTPGQGLQFLFEYFSETQRNKGNFPGRFSGRQFSNSRSEMNVSTLELGDSALYLCASSSATSGGDIQYFGAGTRLSVL.

The V call is TRBV10-3, the J call TRBJ1-2, with D tentatively TRBD1 (6 bases). The CDR3 is 14 amino acids. V lost 7 bases and J 3 bases, leaving 15 bases between the germline ends. Germline-derived CDR1 and CDR2 are ENHRY and SYGVKD. This chain's CDR3 is CAITGIGGDYGYTF. CDR3 nucleotides: TGTGCCATCACCGGGATTGGGGGCGACTATGGCTACACCTTC.

J is TRBJ2-7 and V is TRBV30; TRBD2 is a possible D gene (6 bases). This CDR3 is built from 11 residues. Germline CDR1 is GTSNPN and CDR2 is SVGIG (reference sequence). Trimming removed 4 bases from V and 7 bases from J, with 11 bases in between. CDR3 coding DNA: TGTGCCTGGAAGATGGGGGGAGAGCAGTACTTC. This gives the protein CAWKMGGEQYF.

The rearrangement joins TRBV6-5 to TRBJ2-5; a possible D gene is TRBD1 (6 bases). The germline gives CDR1 MNHEY, CDR2 SVGAGI. The CDR3 loop spans 14 amino acids. Between the trimmed V and J ends, which lost 6 bases and 3 bases, there was a span of 14 bases. DNA of the CDR3: TGTGCCAGCAGGCGGACAGTTGGAGAAGAGACCCAGTACTTC. The encoded protein is CASRRTVGEETQYF.

V gene TRBV21-1 combines with J gene TRBJ1-4. TRBV21-1 is a pseudogene. The CDR3 totals 16 residues. CDR3 sequence (DNA): TGTGCCAGCAGCATGGGAGGTTCCGCCCCTAATGAAAAACTGTTTTTT. Residues: CASSMGGSAPNEKLFF.

This clone has just a few counts. Other DNA sequences in this sample translate to the same CDR3. The genes are TRBV30 and TRBJ1-5; no reliable D call. The V gene lost 0 bases and the J gene lost 4 bases, with 7 bases spanning the gap. Germline V gene lookup returns CDR1 GTSNPN and CDR2 SVGIG (reference sequence). This CDR3 contains 13 residues. This chain's CDR3 is CAWSVSGNQPQHF. For the CDR3, the DNA is TGTGCCTGGAGTGTGAGTGGGAATCAGCCCCAGCATTTT.

The gene calls are TRBV19 and TRBJ1-5; D gene unclear. This CDR3 spans 15 amino acids. CDR1 and CDR2 (germline): LNHDA, SQIVND (reference sequence). Between the trimmed V and J ends, which lost 5 bases and 4 bases, there was a span of 15 bases. The DNA of the CDR3 is TGTGCCAGTAGTTCGACGGGAGTCCGGAATCAGCCCCAGCATTTT. Residues: CASSSTGVRNQPQHF.

The gene calls are TRBV4-1 and TRBJ1-4, with TRBD1 matching over 9 bases. This CDR3 is built from 15 residues. CDR1 is MGHRA, CDR2 YSYEKL, per germline. V dropped 4 bases and J dropped 5; count of bases not matched to a gene: 5. As DNA, the CDR3 is TGCGCCAGCAGCCTTGCCGGGACAGGGAATGAAAAACTGTTTTTT. Translated: CASSLAGTGNEKLFF.

This sequence joins TRBV6-6 and TRBJ2-3; D is possibly TRBD2 (7 bases). The CDR3 loop spans 14 amino acids. Trimming removed 8 bases at V and 2 bases at J, with 14 bases between. The germline gives CDR1 MNHNY, CDR2 SVGAGI (reference sequence). The CDR3 here is CASARGGATDTQYF. The CDR3 DNA follows: TGTGCCAGCGCCAGAGGGGGGGCCACAGATACGCAGTATTTT.

The sample holds a few counts of this clone. The rearrangement links TRBV5-1 to TRBJ2-3; perhaps TRBD2 as D (6 bases). V shed 3 bases and J shed 8 bases, with 19 bases lying between them. The CDR3 contains 15 residues. CDR1 is SGHRS and CDR2 is YFSETQ in the germline V gene. The CDR3 DNA reads TGCGCCAGCAGCTCCCGTACCGGGGGAGCTACTACGCAGTATTTT. Amino acids: CASSSRTGGATTQYF.

This clone was seen a handful of times. V gene TRBV4-1 combines with J gene TRBJ1-1; D gene uncertain. This CDR3 spans 14 amino acids. The ends were cut back, 4 bases at V and 4 bases at J, with 13 bases in the middle. Germline CDR1 is MGHRA and CDR2 is YSYEKL. This CDR3 is CASSPPQRGTEAFF. The CDR3 DNA sequence: TGCGCCAGCAGCCCCCCCCAACGGGGCACTGAAGCTTTCTTT.

In its sample, this clone was seen a few times. This rearrangement joins TRBV11-3 to TRBJ2-2; 8 bases line up with TRBD1. Germline V gives CDR1 SGHNT, CDR2 YENEEA. J gave up 4 bases and V 3 bases, and 1 base lay outside the gene matches. The CDR3 loop spans 14 amino acids. The CDR3 DNA is TGTGCCAGCAGCTTCCAGGGGGCCACCGGGGAGCTGTTTTTT. Translation: CASSFQGATGELFF.

V is TRBV10-1 and J is TRBJ2-7; unclear D gene. Between the trimmed V and J ends, which lost 3 bases and 2 bases, there was a span of 5 bases. The CDR3 runs to 12 residues. Germline loops: CDR1 WNHNN, CDR2 SYGVQD (reference sequence). As DNA, the CDR3 is TGCGCCAGCAGTGACGGTCCCTACGAGCAGTACTTC. This gives the protein CASSDGPYEQYF.

The V call is TRBV6-6, the J call TRBJ1-2; 7 bases are a match to TRBD1. From germline, CDR1 is MNHNY and CDR2 SVGAGI (reference sequence). V lost 10 bases, J lost 4 bases, and 18 bases stayed unmatched. The CDR3 length is 16 residues. The DNA for the CDR3 is TGTGCCATCAGATCGGGGACAGCTCAGACGGCCTATGGCTACACCTTC. This gives the protein CAIRSGTAQTAYGYTF.

The V call is TRBV27, the J call TRBJ2-5; no clear D gene. Trimming removed 6 bases at V and 5 bases at J, with 13 bases between. This CDR3 region has 13 residues. Germline V gene sequence: CDR1 MNHEY, CDR2 SMNVEV (reference sequence). The CDR3 region is CASRRSAEETQYF. CDR3 DNA sequence: TGTGCCAGCAGGCGGAGTGCTGAGGAGACCCAGTACTTC.

The chain couples TRBV7-9 to TRBJ2-2, with D unresolved. Per the germline V gene, CDR1 is SEHNR and CDR2 is FQNEAQ (reference sequence). The CDR3 runs to 11 residues. V lost 0 bases and J 7 bases, leaving 0 bases between the germline ends. The CDR3 loop reads CASSLAGELFF. The CDR3 region has the DNA TGTGCCAGCAGCTTAGCCGGGGAGCTGTTTTTT. The full variable domain, its missing parts supplied by reference TRBV7-9 and TRBJ2-2, is DTGVSQNPRHKITKRGQNVTFRCDPISEHNRLYWYRQTLGQGPEFLTYFQNEAQLEKSRLLSDRFSAERPKGSFSTLEIQRTEQGDSAMYLCASSLAGELFFGEGSRLTVL.

CDR3 sequence: CASSSQYSSQPQHF. As DNA, the CDR3 is TGTGCCAGCAGCTCCCAATATAGTTCTCAGCCCCAGCATTTT. This sequence joins TRBV7-9 and TRBJ1-5, with D uncertain. Germline CDR1 reads SEHNR; CDR2 reads FQNEAQ (reference sequence). V lost 4 bases, J lost 6 bases, and 13 bases lay in between. The CDR3 has 14 residues.